This T cell receptor beta chain comes out of a study of blood T cells in healthy people across ages. Study-level information: Template switching recovered approximately one barcoded beta molecule for every two T cells. Overall study findings and caveats: Investigators treated diversity estimates from one million T cells as underestimates. Both naive CD4+ cell counts and diversity were greater in long-lived donors than in aged donors.

In regard to this clonotype: Its antigen is unidentified.

The CDR3 is made up of 15 amino acids. The germline CDR1 and CDR2 sequences are SGHDT and YYEEEE. Trimming left V 7 bases short and J 2 bases short, with 13 bases between. A second PCR, run for roughly 7 to 11 cycles, used a sample-barcoded 5' primer plus a J-beta primer mix. Tagging of each cDNA molecule was performed by a template-switch adaptor with 12 random nucleotides. Via MiXCR, TCRdb re-called the 5' RACE reads, giving one row per CDR3 protein. The sample has some 550,000 distinct CDR3 sequences, 45% to 55% seen once. The V and J genes are TRBV5-6 and TRBJ1-6, with a weak D call TRBD1 (5 bases). The sequence was obtained from a man older than 75 in good health. Sequenced input: blood. The CDR3 bases are TGTGCCAGCTCCCCAAAGGGACCCTATAATTCACCCCTCCACTTT. Translated: CASSPKGPYNSPLHF.